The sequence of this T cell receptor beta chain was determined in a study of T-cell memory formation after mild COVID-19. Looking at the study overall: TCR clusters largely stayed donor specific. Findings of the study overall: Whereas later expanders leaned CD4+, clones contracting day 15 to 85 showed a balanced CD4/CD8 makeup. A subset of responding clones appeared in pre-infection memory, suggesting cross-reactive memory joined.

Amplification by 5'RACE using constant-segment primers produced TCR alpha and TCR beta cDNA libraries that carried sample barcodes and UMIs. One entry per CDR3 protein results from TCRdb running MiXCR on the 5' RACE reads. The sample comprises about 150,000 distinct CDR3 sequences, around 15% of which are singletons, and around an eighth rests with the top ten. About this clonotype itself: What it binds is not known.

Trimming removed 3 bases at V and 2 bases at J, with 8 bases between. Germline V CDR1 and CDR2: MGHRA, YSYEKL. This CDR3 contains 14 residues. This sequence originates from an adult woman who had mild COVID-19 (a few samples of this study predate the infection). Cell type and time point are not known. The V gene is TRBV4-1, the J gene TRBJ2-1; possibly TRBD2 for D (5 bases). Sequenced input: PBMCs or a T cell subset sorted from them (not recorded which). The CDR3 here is CASSQAGAYNEQFF. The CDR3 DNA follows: TGCGCCAGCAGCCAGGCCGGGGCCTACAATGAGCAGTTCTTC.